Below are 16 T cell receptor beta chains sequenced from a single sample in a study of vaccination effects on CD4 cells after COVID-19 (dated by TCRdb to 2022 to 2024). In the ViraFEST assay, PBMC were stimulated with viral peptide pools, and TCR sequencing was then used to find antigen-specific CD4+ T cell clonotypes based on their expansion. After around 10 days of culture, CD4+ T cells were isolated with the EasySep CD4+ T cell isolation kit. Each participant received two doses of an mRNA SARS-CoV-2 vaccine, either BNT162b2 or mRNA-1273. The library was built by means of the immunoSEQ multiplex PCR assay. Entries here come from immuneACCESS through TCRdb and include only in-frame sequences with V and J called. Some clones fail to appear in such tables; in the studies checked, an unresolved V gene covers under half of the shortfall, and the cause of the remainder is unknown. The sample profile shows around 25,000 clones; roughly 85% of them were found once. The ten biggest clones cover about 6.3% of the sample.

These receptors' targets are unknown. The sequences come from CD4+ T cells from PBMCs cultured with SARS-CoV-2 spike peptides, collected after COVID-19 vaccination. The intended sense of this specimen's cell subset or site label: SARS-CoV-2 spike overlapping peptide pool stimulation. The receptors come from a human donor who received a COVID-19 vaccine. Some clones in this sample may be carry-over from other donors' samples.

The rearrangement uses TRBV12-3 or TRBV12-4 and TRBJ2-3; D is undetermined. V lost 3 bases and J 8 bases, leaving 6 bases between the germline ends. CDR3 length equals 11 residues. DNA of the CDR3: TGTGCCAGCAGTTTGGAAGGTACGCAGTATTTT. It codes for CASSLEGTQYF.

A few counts support this clone. J is TRBJ2-7 and V is TRBV28; D may correspond to TRBD1 or TRBD2 (5 bases each). The V end was cut by 8 bases, the J end by 2 bases, with 10 bases between. The CDR3 is made up of 12 amino acids. Per the germline V gene, CDR1 is MDHEN and CDR2 is SYDVKM. The CDR3 reads CASQQGPYEQYV. CDR3 coding DNA: TGTGCCAGCCAGCAGGGACCCTACGAGCAGTACGTC.

The chain combines TRBV6-5 with TRBJ1-2; D gene ambiguous. Per germline, CDR1 MNHEY and CDR2 SVGAGI. This CDR3 region has 13 residues. V shed 8 bases and J shed 0 bases, with 10 bases lying between them. CDR3 nucleotide sequence: TGTGCCAGCGTACCGTTATCTAACTATGGCTACACCTTC. Amino acids: CASVPLSNYGYTF.

This clone has just one count. The V call is TRBV15, the J call TRBJ2-5, with D tentatively TRBD1 or TRBD2 (5 bases each). This CDR3 is built from 18 residues. The germline V gene encodes CDR1 LNHNV and CDR2 YYDKDF (reference sequence). The germline V and J ends were trimmed by 0 bases and 2 bases, with 19 bases remaining between them. The CDR3, as DNA: TGTGCCACCAGCAGAGATCGACAGCCCCCGAGGGAGCAAGAGACCCAGTACTTC. Protein: CATSRDRQPPREQETQYF. The whole variable domain, remainder taken from reference TRBV15 and TRBJ2-5, is DAMVIQNPRYQVTQFGKPVTLSCSQTLNHNVMYWYQQKSSQAPKLLFHYYDKDFNNEADTPDNFQSRRPNTSFCFLDIRSPGLGDTAMYLCATSRDRQPPREQETQYFGPGTRLLVL.

V is TRBV29-1 and J is TRBJ2-7, with 8 bases identical to TRBD1. CDR3 length equals 12 residues. The trim removed 7 bases at V and 6 bases at J, leaving 8 bases unmatched. The V gene's germline CDR1 is SQVTM and CDR2 ANQGSEA. CDR3: CSGQGIWGEQYV. The DNA for the CDR3 is TGCAGCGGACAGGGGATCTGGGGCGAGCAGTACGTC.

The genes are TRBV24-1 and TRBJ2-1; D is possibly TRBD2 (6 bases). The CDR3 is 14 amino acids. Trimming cost V 10 bases and J 0 bases, with 12 bases left between them. Looked up from germline, CDR1 is KGHDR and CDR2 is SFDVKD. The CDR3 DNA sequence: TGTGCCACTTCCCGCGGGAACTCCTACAATGAGCAGTTCTTC. Protein sequence: CATSRGNSYNEQFF.

This chain connects TRBV18 to TRBJ2-7; D not certain. This CDR3 has 14 residues. V was trimmed by 2 bases and J by 0 bases, leaving 8 bases between them. Germline V lookup: CDR1 KGHSH, CDR2 LQKENI. CDR3 sequence (DNA): TGTGCCAGCTCACCAGGGATCAGCTCCTACGAGCAGTACGTC. Protein: CASSPGISSYEQYV.

This chain joins TRBV2 and TRBJ2-7, with D possibly matching TRBD2 (5 bases). With 4 bases removed from V and 5 bases from J, the gap between germline ends came to 15 bases. The CDR3 totals 14 residues. Per the germline V gene, CDR1 is SNHLY and CDR2 is FYNNEI. The chain's CDR3 is CASSANPGNHEQYV. Here the CDR3 DNA reads TGTGCCAGCAGTGCGAATCCGGGGAACCACGAGCAGTACGTC.

The chain uses TRBV4-3 and TRBJ2-2, with D possibly matching TRBD2 (6 bases). The CDR3 runs to 14 residues. CDR1 is LGHNA and CDR2 is YSLEER in the germline V gene. The V gene lost 5 bases and the J gene lost 8 bases, with 15 bases spanning the gap. The CDR3 loop is CASSSRAGPGELFF. The DNA for the CDR3 is TGCGCCAGCAGCTCAAGGGCGGGACCGGGGGAGCTGTTTTTT.

By frequency in the sample, this clone is medium-sized. The chain carries TRBV11-2 and TRBJ1-2; 9 nucleotides line up with TRBD1. The ends lost 5 bases at V and 1 base at J; junction bases unmatched: 11. The germline gives CDR1 SGHAT, CDR2 FQNNGV. This CDR3 is 17 amino acids long. The CDR3 DNA reads as TGTGCCAGCAGCCTAGGACAGGGGAGTATAATTAACTATGGCTACACCTTC. Protein product: CASSLGQGSIINYGYTF. Together with reference TRBV11-2 and TRBJ1-2, the CDR3 gives the full variable domain: EAGVAQSPRYKIIEKRQSVAFWCNPISGHATLYWYQQILGQGPKLLIQFQNNGVVDDSQLPKDRFSAERLKGVDSTLKIQPAKLEDSAVYLCASSLGQGSIINYGYTFGSGTRLTVV.

This chain links TRBV2 with TRBJ1-6, with 8 bases that match TRBD1. Per germline, CDR1 SNHLY and CDR2 FYNNEI. The CDR3 consists of 17 residues. The ends lost 2 bases at V and 8 bases at J; junction bases unmatched: 11. The CDR3 sequence is CASSERQGARGDSPLHF. Written as DNA, the CDR3 is TGTGCCAGCAGTGAACGGCAGGGGGCGCGAGGCGATTCACCCCTCCACTTT.

This chain uses TRBV5-4 with TRBJ2-3, with D perhaps matching TRBD2 (6 bases). The CDR3 length is 15 residues. Germline-derived CDR1 and CDR2 are SGHNT and YYREEE (reference sequence). V dropped 4 bases and J dropped 0 bases, with 12 bases sitting between them. Here the CDR3 DNA reads TGTGCCAGCAGCGACCGGCGGGGTAGCACAGATACGCAGTATTTT. Translation: CASSDRRGSTDTQYF.

J is TRBJ2-7 and V is TRBV10-2; 9 nucleotides align to TRBD1. The CDR3 extends over 13 amino acids. Germline loops: CDR1 WSHSY, CDR2 SAAADI. Trimming removed 5 bases from V and 4 bases from J; junction bases left unmatched: 3. The CDR3 reads CASSRDRVYEQYV. The CDR3 DNA reads TGCGCCAGCAGTCGGGACAGGGTTTACGAGCAGTACGTC.

The chain is built from TRBV5-1 and TRBJ2-6; D possibly corresponds to TRBD1 (5 bases). This CDR3 comprises 15 residues. Per the germline V gene, CDR1 is SGHRS and CDR2 is YFSETQ. The V gene lost 5 bases and the J gene lost 4 bases, with 13 bases spanning the gap. In DNA, the CDR3 is TGCGCCAGCAGTCCAACCCAGGGAGGGGCCAACGTCCTGACTTTC. Translating it yields CASSPTQGGANVLTF. The complete variable domain, with remaining parts taken from reference TRBV5-1 and TRBJ2-6, reads KAGVTQTPRYLIKTRGQQVTLSCSPISGHRSVSWYQQTPGQGLQFLFEYFSETQRNKGNFPGRFSGRQFSNSRSEMNVSTLELGDSALYLCASSPTQGGANVLTFGAGSRLTVL.

This chain connects TRBV6-5 to TRBJ1-5; D uncertain. V was trimmed by 7 bases and J by 4 bases, leaving 11 bases between them. CDR1 and CDR2 (germline): MNHEY, SVGAGI. CDR3 length: 13 residues. The CDR3 spells CASTTRSNQPQHF. The DNA for the CDR3 is TGTGCCAGCACGACGAGGTCAAATCAGCCCCAGCATTTT.

This chain links TRBV9 with TRBJ2-2; D tentatively reads TRBD1 or TRBD2 (6 bases each). CDR1 is SGDLS and CDR2 is YYNGEE in the germline V gene. Trimming cost V 4 bases and J 0 bases, with 13 bases left between them. This CDR3 is built from 16 residues. DNA of the CDR3: TGTGCCAGCAGCATAAGGGGGGATTCGAACACCGGGGAGCTGTTTTTT. Translated: CASSIRGDSNTGELFF.